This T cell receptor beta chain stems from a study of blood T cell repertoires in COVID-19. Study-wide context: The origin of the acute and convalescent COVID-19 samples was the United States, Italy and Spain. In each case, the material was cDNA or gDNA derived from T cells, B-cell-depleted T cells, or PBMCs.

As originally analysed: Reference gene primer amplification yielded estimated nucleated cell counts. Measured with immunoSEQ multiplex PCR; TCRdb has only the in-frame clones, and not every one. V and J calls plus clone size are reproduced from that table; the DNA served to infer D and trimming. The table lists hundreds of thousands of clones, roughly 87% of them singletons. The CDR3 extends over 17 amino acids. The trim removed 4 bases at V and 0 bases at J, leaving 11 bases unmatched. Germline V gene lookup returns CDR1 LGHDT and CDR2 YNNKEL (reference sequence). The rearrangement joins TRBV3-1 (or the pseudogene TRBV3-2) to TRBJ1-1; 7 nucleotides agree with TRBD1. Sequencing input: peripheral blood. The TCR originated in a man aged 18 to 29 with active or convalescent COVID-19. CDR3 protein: CASSPPLRGRMNTEAFF. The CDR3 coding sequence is TGTGCCAGCAGCCCCCCGTTGAGGGGGCGGATGAACACTGAAGCTTTCTTT.